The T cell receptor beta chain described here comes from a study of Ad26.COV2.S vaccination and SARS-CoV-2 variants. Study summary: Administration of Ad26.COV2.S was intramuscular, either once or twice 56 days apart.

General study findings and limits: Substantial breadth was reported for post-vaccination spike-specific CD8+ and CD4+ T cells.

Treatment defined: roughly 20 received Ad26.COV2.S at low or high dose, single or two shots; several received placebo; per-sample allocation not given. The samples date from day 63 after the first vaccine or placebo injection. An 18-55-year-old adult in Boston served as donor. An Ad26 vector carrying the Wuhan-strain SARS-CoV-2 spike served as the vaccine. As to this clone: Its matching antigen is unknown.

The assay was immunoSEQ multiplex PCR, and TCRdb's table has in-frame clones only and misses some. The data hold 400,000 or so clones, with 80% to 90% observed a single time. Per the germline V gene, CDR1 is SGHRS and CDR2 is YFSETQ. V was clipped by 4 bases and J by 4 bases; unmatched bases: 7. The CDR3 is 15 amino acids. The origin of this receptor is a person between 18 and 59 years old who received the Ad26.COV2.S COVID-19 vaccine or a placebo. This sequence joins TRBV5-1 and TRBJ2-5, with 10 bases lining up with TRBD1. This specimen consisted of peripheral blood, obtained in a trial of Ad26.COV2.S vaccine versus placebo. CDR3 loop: CASSLRTGGGETQYF. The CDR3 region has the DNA TGCGCCAGCAGCCTCCGGACAGGGGGAGGAGAGACCCAGTACTTC.